This TCR beta chain derives from a study of T cell responses to AZD1222 COVID-19 vaccine. Study outcomes and limitations: Among the donors, most were white British and more were female, and clonal diversity was possibly underestimated. Baseline antibody screening turned up just a handful of seropositive AZD1222 recipients. Increases in Spike-specific TCR breadth and depth were seen after two AZD1222 doses. The repertoires were collected only after the peak T cell response.

The protocol was immunoSEQ multiplex PCR, while the TCRdb copy is restricted to in-frame clones and leaves out a portion. The data show over 130,000 clones, 85% to 95% seen once. Notes on this clone: Its antigen is not identified.

Per germline, CDR1 LGHDT and CDR2 YNNKEL (reference sequence). CDR3 size: 16 residues. After removal of 3 bases from V and 5 bases from J, the junction contained 7 bases not matched to a gene. The origin of this receptor is an adult in good health. The specimen comprised peripheral blood, sampled on day 0 of AZD1222 vaccination. The rearrangement links TRBV3-1 (or the pseudogene TRBV3-2) to TRBJ2-1; 10 bases match TRBD1. Written as DNA, the CDR3 is TGTGCCAGCAGCCAGTGGTTGGGACAGGGGCACAATGAGCAGTTCTTC. It is translated as CASSQWLGQGHNEQFF.